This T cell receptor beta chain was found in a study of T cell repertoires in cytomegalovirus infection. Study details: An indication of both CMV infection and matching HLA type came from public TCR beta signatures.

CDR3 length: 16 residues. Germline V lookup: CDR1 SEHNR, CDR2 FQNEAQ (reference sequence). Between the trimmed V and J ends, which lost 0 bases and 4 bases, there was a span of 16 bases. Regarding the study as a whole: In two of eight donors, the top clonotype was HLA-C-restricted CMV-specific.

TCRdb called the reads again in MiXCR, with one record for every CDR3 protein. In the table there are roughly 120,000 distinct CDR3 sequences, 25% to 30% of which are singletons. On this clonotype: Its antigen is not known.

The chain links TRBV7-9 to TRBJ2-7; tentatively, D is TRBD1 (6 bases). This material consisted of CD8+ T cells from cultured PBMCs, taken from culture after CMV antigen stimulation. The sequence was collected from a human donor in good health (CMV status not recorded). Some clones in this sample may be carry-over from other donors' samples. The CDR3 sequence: CASSLALGQGTYEQYF. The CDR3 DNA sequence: TGTGCCAGCAGCTTAGCGTTGGGGCAGGGGACGTACGAGCAGTACTTC.